This T cell receptor beta chain was found in a study of response to subunit inactivated influenza vaccine (dated 2018 in TCRdb). About the study as a whole: Deep quantitative T cell receptor repertoire profiling was used in the study to track responses to a trivalent subunit inactivated influenza vaccine. The paper's findings and limits, for the study overall: According to the authors, only a limited number of new T cells may be recruited by each seasonal influenza vaccination.

This clonotype was recorded only once. Its antigen is unknown. No much larger clone exists at a distance of one base, and base qualities are not known. Support from one read is weak. The germline V gene specifies SGHVS as CDR1 and FNYEAQ as CDR2. Taken from cysteine to phenylalanine, the CDR3 has 16 residues. Only CDR3 DNA remains: 48 bases, in frame from the first base. V gives up 0 bases and J gives up 5 bases, and the segment between their germline ends measures 14 bases. The method behind the library was RT-PCR. Sequencing was carried out with an Illumina HiSeq 2500. TCRdb reworked the public reads: Q25 trimming with fastp, MiXCR clone assembly, productive beta chains retained. Under each unique CDR3 protein, matching rows form one entry showing the most common genes and DNA. The sample data list approximately 170,000 distinct CDR3 sequences, and around 15% of these were observed just once. About 26% of the sample is in the top ten clones.

The clonotype comes from a man aged 50-60 years who received an inactivated influenza vaccine. Donor details come from another sample of the same person, matched by shared clones. Sequenced here: CD8+ T cells sorted from PBMCs, sampled 5 days after vaccination. The sequence links TRBV7-6 to TRBJ2-1, and TRBD1 may be the D gene, going by 5 matching bases. The DNA sequence reads TGTGCCAGCAGCTTAGCTGAGACAGAACCGAACAATGAGCAGTTCTTC. This gives the protein CASSLAETEPNNEQFF.